The 15 T cell receptor beta chains listed next were all sequenced from one sample in a study of cytotoxic CD8 clonotypes in ibrutinib-treated CLL. TCRdb keeps only in-frame clones here, not all; method: immunoSEQ multiplex PCR. The sample shows roughly 20,000 clones, 70% to 80% of them seen only once. This material consisted of PBMCs, taken before ibrutinib treatment. The receptors shown here come from a human donor with chronic lymphocytic leukemia.

The chain couples TRBV6-1 to TRBJ2-3; TRBD2 aligns across 9 bases. The CDR3 has 15 residues. The junction had 7 bases not matched to a gene; V was cut back by 7 bases and J by 2 bases. Germline CDR1 is MNHNS and CDR2 is SASEGT. CDR3 sequence reads: CASNAASGVTDTQYF. CDR3 nucleotides: TGTGCCAGCAACGCGGCTAGCGGGGTCACAGATACGCAGTATTTT.

This chain uses TRBV5-1 with TRBJ2-2, with D possibly matching TRBD2 (5 bases). Trimming removed 1 base at V and 7 bases at J, with 14 bases between. The CDR3 totals 15 residues. Germline CDR1 and CDR2: SGHRS and YFSETQ. As DNA, the CDR3 is TGCGCCAGCAGCTTGAGTGTGGGGAGAGGCGGGGAGCTGTTTTTT. This codes for CASSLSVGRGGELFF.

The V and J genes are TRBV4-3 and TRBJ1-1; a possible D gene is TRBD1 (5 bases). The V end lost 0 bases, the J end lost 6 bases, and 8 bases lay between the germline ends. The length of the CDR3 is 13 residues. CDR1 and CDR2 (germline): LGHNA, YSLEER. The CDR3 region has the DNA TGCGCCAGCAGCCAAGATCCCAGGGCTGAAGCTTTCTTT. Its translation: CASSQDPRAEAFF.

The rearrangement joins TRBV2 to TRBJ1-1, with D unresolved. Per the germline V gene, CDR1 is SNHLY and CDR2 is FYNNEI. V was pared by 3 bases and J by 0 bases, with 8 bases between. This CDR3 is built from 14 residues. CDR3 sequence: CASSEADLNTEAFF. In nucleotides, the CDR3 is TGTGCCAGCAGTGAGGCGGACTTGAACACTGAAGCTTTCTTT.

The V gene is TRBV5-6, the J gene TRBJ2-5; the D call may be TRBD1 or TRBD2 (6 bases each). V lost 0 bases, J lost 4 bases, and 10 bases lay in between. This CDR3 has 14 residues. In germline, CDR1 is SGHDT, CDR2 YYEEEE. CDR3 sequence reads: CASSLGGGLETQYF. Here the CDR3 DNA reads TGTGCCAGCAGCTTGGGAGGGGGGCTAGAGACCCAGTACTTC.

The chain is built from TRBV28 and TRBJ2-7, with 10 bases identical to TRBD2. The CDR3 loop spans 15 amino acids. Germline V CDR1 and CDR2: MDHEN, SYDVKM. Losses at the gene ends were 5 bases for V and 6 bases for J; bases not matched to a gene: 10. The CDR3 DNA is TGTGCCAGCAGTCTGCCTCTAGCGGGAGTGGGCGAGCAGTACTTC. This sequence encodes CASSLPLAGVGEQYF.

This chain joins TRBV2 and TRBJ2-3, with TRBD2 matching over 8 bases. V gave up 9 bases and J gave up 3 bases; unmatched junction bases: 2. The V gene's germline CDR1 is SNHLY and CDR2 FYNNEI. There are 12 residues in the CDR3. Here the CDR3 reads CASSGMTDTQYF. CDR3 DNA: TGTGCCAGTAGCGGGATGACAGATACGCAGTATTTT.

V gene TRBV4-1 combines with J gene TRBJ2-7, with TRBD2 matching over 10 bases. Per germline, CDR1 MGHRA and CDR2 YSYEKL. With 5 bases clipped from V and 2 bases from J, the junction kept 6 bases outside the gene matches. The CDR3 is 15 residues long. The CDR3 bases are TGCGCCAGCAGCGACCCAAGCGGGAGGGCCTACGAGCAGTACTTC. This gives the protein CASSDPSGRAYEQYF.

The chain is built from TRBV15 and TRBJ2-5, with D possibly TRBD2 on 5 matching bases. The V and J ends lost 5 bases and 7 bases respectively, with 14 bases between them. The CDR3 extends over 13 amino acids. Per the germline V gene, CDR1 is LNHNV and CDR2 is YYDKDF (reference sequence). The CDR3 reads CATSLATPGTQYF. The CDR3 bases are TGTGCCACCAGCTTAGCGACCCCGGGGACCCAGTACTTC.

The chain joins TRBV6-9 to TRBJ1-1; D call uncertain. The CDR3 totals 12 residues. In germline, CDR1 is MNHGY, CDR2 SVAAGI. Trimming pared 7 bases from V and 5 bases from J, leaving 11 bases between. The CDR3 reads CASTGWGTEAFF. Here the CDR3 DNA reads TGTGCCAGCACCGGCTGGGGAACTGAAGCTTTCTTT.

This clone was seen a few times. The chain has TRBV30 and TRBJ1-2; D not resolved. The length of the CDR3 is 14 residues. Germline V gives CDR1 GTSNPN, CDR2 SVGIG (reference sequence). With 2 bases removed from V and 0 bases from J, the gap between germline ends came to 10 bases. The CDR3 nucleotides are TGTGCCTGGAGTAAGGGCGCTGCTAACTATGGCTACACCTTC. Amino acid sequence: CAWSKGAANYGYTF. Together with reference TRBV30 and TRBJ1-2, the CDR3 gives the full variable domain: SQTIHQWPATLVQPVGSPLSLECTVEGTSNPNLYWYRQAAGRGLQLLFYSVGIGQISSEVPQNLSASRPQDRQFILSSKKLLLSDSGFYLCAWSKGAANYGYTFGSGTRLTVV.

The rearrangement links TRBV19 to TRBJ2-7; 8 bases agree with TRBD1. From germline, CDR1 is LNHDA and CDR2 SQIVND (reference sequence). The V gene end was trimmed by 4 bases and the J gene end by 3 bases; junction bases not matched to a gene: 2. The CDR3 spans 13 residues. The CDR3 reads CASSTTGGYEQYF. The DNA of the CDR3 is TGTGCCAGTAGTACTACAGGGGGCTACGAGCAGTACTTC.

V is TRBV5-1 and J is TRBJ2-3, with 10 bases aligning to TRBD2. The germline CDR1 and CDR2 sequences are SGHRS and YFSETQ. The CDR3 is 17 amino acids. The trim removed 0 bases at V and 1 base at J, leaving 5 bases unmatched. As DNA, the CDR3 is TGCGCCAGCAGCTTGGGGGCGCTAGCGGGAGGCACAGATACGCAGTATTTT. It encodes CASSLGALAGGTDTQYF.

This chain joins TRBV4-1 and TRBJ1-2; TRBD1 aligns across 7 bases. The trim removed 1 base at V and 5 bases at J, leaving 7 bases unmatched. This CDR3 contains 15 residues. Germline V gives CDR1 MGHRA, CDR2 YSYEKL. The CDR3 reads CASSQGRTGEYGYTF. As DNA, the CDR3 is TGCGCCAGCAGCCAAGGCAGGACAGGAGAATATGGCTACACCTTC.

This clone was detected once. The genes are TRBV30 and TRBJ2-1; D ambiguous. V gave up 4 bases and J gave up 5 bases, with 12 bases separating them. CDR1 GTSNPN and CDR2 SVGIG come from the germline V gene (reference sequence). The CDR3 runs 13 residues. CDR3 protein: CAWTSSHDNEQFF. Written as DNA, the CDR3 is TGTGCCTGGACGTCGTCCCACGACAATGAGCAGTTCTTC.